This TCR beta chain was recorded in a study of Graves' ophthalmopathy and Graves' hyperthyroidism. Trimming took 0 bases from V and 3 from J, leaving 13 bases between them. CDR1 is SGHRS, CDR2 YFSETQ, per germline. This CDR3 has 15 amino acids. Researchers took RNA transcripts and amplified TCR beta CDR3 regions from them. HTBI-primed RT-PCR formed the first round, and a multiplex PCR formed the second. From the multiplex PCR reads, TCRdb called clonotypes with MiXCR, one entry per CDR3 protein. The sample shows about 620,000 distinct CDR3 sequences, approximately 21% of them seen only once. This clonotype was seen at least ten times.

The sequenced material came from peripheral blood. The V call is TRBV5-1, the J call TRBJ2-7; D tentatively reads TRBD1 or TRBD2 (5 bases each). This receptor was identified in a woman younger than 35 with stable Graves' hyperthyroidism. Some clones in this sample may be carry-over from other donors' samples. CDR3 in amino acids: CASSLVGGPDYEQYF. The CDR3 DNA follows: TGCGCCAGCAGCTTGGTTGGGGGTCCGGACTACGAGCAGTACTTC.